This T cell receptor (beta chain) derives from a study of blood T cell repertoires in COVID-19 (dated by TCRdb to 2020 to 2022). Broadly, across the study: Samples covering the acute and convalescent phases of COVID-19 were provided by collaborators in the United States, Italy and Spain. The material from the prospective study consisted of cDNA or gDNA derived from T cells, B-cell-depleted T cells, or PBMCs. Subjects who had been exposed to COVID-19, were actively infected with it, or had recovered from it provided the deeply sampled blood TCRbeta repertoires that made up the dataset. The repertoires were released in a freely available public database meant as a resource for research on the immune response to SARS-CoV-2. The samples were drawn from the first 160 participants of the ongoing ImmuneRACE study and from 950 to 1,500 subjects provided by 6 global collaborators. A de-identified subject ID, COVID-19 status, age in years and sex were almost always included in the sample metadata. Where available, HLA class I and class II types were obtained from metadata supplied by the sample provider rather than from assay-based typing. What the study reported, not specific to this receptor: The amount of clinical and demographic metadata varied by source and participant and was provided uncurated.

Including the terminal cysteine and phenylalanine, the CDR3 comprises 13 residues. The read is trimmed to its CDR3 DNA, 39 bases read in frame from base 1. Reading the germline V gene gives CDR1 KGHSH and CDR2 LQKENI. Unmatched junction bases come to 6, with V trimmed by 7 bases and J by 5 bases. TCRbeta CDR3 regions were amplified from genomic DNA using the immunoSEQ Assay, a bias-controlled multiplex PCR. In the source study's methods: Nucleated cell counts per sample were estimated from amplification of reference gene primers within the assay. To quantify the absolute abundance of each unique TCRbeta CDR3 rearrangement, sequence reads were collapsed and filtered. Productive Simpson clonality was computed per sample as the square root of Simpson's diversity index over productive rearrangements. Sourced from immuneACCESS, this table was stored by TCRdb with only in-frame sequences that have V and J called. A share of the clones is absent; for the studies checked, an unresolved V gene accounts for under half, and the remainder has no known explanation. From that table come the V and J calls and clone size; the DNA was used to work out D and trimming. The sample table holds about 210,000 clones, of which approximately 85% were seen once. The top ten clonotypes cover 7.6% of the sample.

Whole blood was collected in K2EDTA tubes by collaborating institutions according to the institutions' own protocols. For TCRbeta analysis, collaborator samples were shipped as frozen whole blood, as isolated PBMCs, or as DNA extracted from either sample type. The count of this clone is one. The target of this receptor is not known. No much larger clonotype is one base removed from it; base qualities were not supplied. Sequenced: peripheral blood. The source is a woman in her fifties or sixties with active or convalescent COVID-19. The receptor chain draws on TRBV18 and TRBJ1-1, with 8 bases matching TRBD1. This receptor carries the CDR3 CASWGQVGTEAFF. The nucleotide sequence reads TGTGCCAGCTGGGGACAGGTGGGAACTGAAGCTTTCTTT.